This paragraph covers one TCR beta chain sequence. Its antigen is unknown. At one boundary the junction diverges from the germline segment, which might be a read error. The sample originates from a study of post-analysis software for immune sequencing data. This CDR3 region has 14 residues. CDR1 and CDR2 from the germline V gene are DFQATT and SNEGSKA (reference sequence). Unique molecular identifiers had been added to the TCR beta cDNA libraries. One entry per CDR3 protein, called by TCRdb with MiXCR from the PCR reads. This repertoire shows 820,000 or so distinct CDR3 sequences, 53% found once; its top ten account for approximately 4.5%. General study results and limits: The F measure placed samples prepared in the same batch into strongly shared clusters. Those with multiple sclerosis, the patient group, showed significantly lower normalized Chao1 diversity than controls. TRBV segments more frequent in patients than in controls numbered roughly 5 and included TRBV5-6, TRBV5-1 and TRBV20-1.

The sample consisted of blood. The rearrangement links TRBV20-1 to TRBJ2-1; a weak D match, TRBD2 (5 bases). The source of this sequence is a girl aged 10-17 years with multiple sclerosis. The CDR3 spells CSARVSGSYHEQFF. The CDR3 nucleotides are TGCAGTGCTAGAGTGAGCGGATCCTACCATGAGCAGTTCTTC.